A selection of T cell receptor beta chains follows, all from one sample in a study of blood T cell repertoires in COVID-19. Produced via immunoSEQ multiplex PCR; TCRdb's table is partial and in-frame only. The sample shows about 200,000 clones, 70% to 85% of them seen only once. The sample consisted of PBMCs or T cells enriched from blood (not recorded which). The receptors originated from a middle-aged man who had recovered from COVID-19. Each CDR3 is given with its conserved first and last residue. A D gene is named only where the DNA matches it firmly. Some rows mark clone size as missing; the rest say once, few, many or name a class of expanded clone.

TRBV25-1	-	-	TRBJ1-2	TGTGCCAGCAGTGAAGGGCCCGGGGGGACCTATGGCTACACCTTC	CASSEGPGGTYGYTF
TRBV5-1	-	-	TRBJ2-5	TGCGCCAGCAGCTTGAATTCAGGGGTCGGGACCCAGTACTTC	CASSLNSGVGTQYF
TRBV5-6	-	few	TRBJ1-2	TGTGCCAGCAGCTCACCGCGGGGGGCCTTAGCTAACTATGGCTACACCTTC	CASSSPRGALANYGYTF
TRBV23-1	-	-	TRBJ1-3	TGCGCCAGCAGTCAATGGGAGGGGGGCGGAAACACCATATATTTT	CASSQWEGGGNTIYF
TRBV7-9	TRBD1	few	TRBJ1-2	TGTGCCAGCAGCTCCGGGACAGGGTTTGGTGGCTACACCTTC	CASSSGTGFGGYTF
TRBV28	-	-	TRBJ1-5	TGTGCCAGCAGTTTTCCGGACACCCGGTCCCAGCATTTT	CASSFPDTRSQHF
TRBV27	-	-	TRBJ1-6	TGTGCCAGCAGTTTGAAACGTGGGGGGGGTTCTCCCCTCCACTTT	CASSLKRGGGSPLHF
TRBV4-2	-	-	TRBJ2-7	TGTGCCAGCAGCCAAGATGCAGGGGCCTACGAGCAGTACTTC	CASSQDAGAYEQYF
TRBV13	-	once	TRBJ1-2	TGTGCCAGCAGCACCCAGAACTATGGCTACACCTTC	CASSTQNYGYTF
TRBV6-2/TRBV6-3	-	-	TRBJ1-4	TGTGCCAGCAGTTCGGACGGACTCTATGAAAAACTGTTTTTT	CASSSDGLYEKLFF
TRBV6-2/TRBV6-3	TRBD1	-	TRBJ2-1	TGTGCCAGCAGCTGGGGACAGGGGTGGGATGAGCAGTTCTTC	CASSWGQGWDEQFF
TRBV4-3	-	-	TRBJ1-3	TGCGCCAGCAGCCAAGACGTCCGTGGAAACACCATATATTTT	CASSQDVRGNTIYF
TRBV27	TRBD1	many	TRBJ2-7	TGTGCCAGCAGTTTCCGGGACAGGGGCTACGAGCAGTACTTC	CASSFRDRGYEQYF
TRBV5-1	-	-	TRBJ2-5	TGCGCCAGCAGCTTGGACCCGGGGTACCAAGAGACCCAGTACTTC	CASSLDPGYQETQYF
TRBV10-3	TRBD1	-	TRBJ2-1	TGTGCCATCAGTGAAGGGGGACAGGGGGACTATGAGCAGTTCTTC	CAISEGGQGDYEQFF
TRBV7-2	-	-	TRBJ2-5	TGTGCCAGCAGCCCGCGAACAGGGCCACAAGAGACCCAGTACTTC	CASSPRTGPQETQYF
TRBV5-1	-	-	TRBJ1-2	TGCGCCAGCAGCTCAGATCCGACAGACTCGAGGGGCTACACCTTC	CASSSDPTDSRGYTF
TRBV28	-	-	TRBJ1-1	TGTGCCAGCAGTCTCAGACCCGGGGTCACTGAAGCTTTCTTT	CASSLRPGVTEAFF
TRBV3-1/TRBV3-2	-	-	TRBJ2-1	TGTGCCAGCAGCCGGGCCCAGAGCAGGAGGGGCAATGAGCAGTTCTTC	CASSRAQSRRGNEQFF
TRBV5-4	TRBD2	-	TRBJ2-5	TGTGCCAGCAGCCGCCGATCGGGTAGCGGGGGAAGAGAGACCCAGTACTTC	CASSRRSGSGGRETQYF
TRBV28	TRBD1	-	TRBJ1-3	TGTGCCAGCAGTTACCAGGGGGCTGGAAACACCATATATTTT	CASSYQGAGNTIYF
TRBV5-1	TRBD1	-	TRBJ2-1	TGCGCCAGCAGTCCGCCCGGGACAGGTACCTACAATGAGCAGTTCTTC	CASSPPGTGTYNEQFF
TRBV2	-	-	TRBJ1-1	TGTGCCAGCACTGATACAAACACTGAAGCTTTCTTT	CASTDTNTEAFF
TRBV6-5	TRBD1	-	TRBJ2-7	TGTGCCAGCAGTCCGGACAGGGGATACGAGCAGTACTTC	CASSPDRGYEQYF
TRBV19	TRBD1	-	TRBJ1-1	TGTGCCAGTAGTGAACAGGGGTGGAACACTGAAGCTTTCTTT	CASSEQGWNTEAFF
TRBV28	-	-	TRBJ1-6	TGTGCCAGCCGATCCGGACAGACCTATAATTCACCCCTCCACTTT	CASRSGQTYNSPLHF
TRBV28	TRBD2	once	TRBJ2-1	TGTGCCAGCAGACCTGGACTAGCTGGGAATGAGCAGTTCTTC	CASRPGLAGNEQFF
TRBV19	TRBD1	once	TRBJ2-3	TGTGCCAGTAACTTCGGACAGGTCGCTAGCACAGATACGCAGTATTTT	CASNFGQVASTDTQYF
TRBV5-1	-	-	TRBJ1-2	TGCGCCAGCAGCTTGAACCACCCAGGCACTGATGGCTACACCTTC	CASSLNHPGTDGYTF